The next 11 T cell receptor beta chains were all read from a single sample in a study of T cells in tuberculosis. Time point in this sample: new active TB diagnosis, blood taken before or within 7 days of starting treatment. Clones were read by immunoSEQ multiplex PCR, and TCRdb kept only the in-frame ones, dropping some. The sample carries 47,000 or so clones, roughly 95% recorded once. The starting material was PBMCs, obtained at tuberculosis diagnosis. These receptors originate from an adult with tuberculosis.

CDR3 sequence (DNA): TGTGCCAGCCGAATTACTAGCGGGTTCTTCAATGAGCAGTTCTTC. Translated: CASRITSGFFNEQFF. This chain uses TRBV27 with TRBJ2-1; 9 bases match TRBD2. J lost 6 bases, V lost 8 bases, and 11 bases had no gene match. Germline CDR1 is MNHEY and CDR2 is SMNVEV (reference sequence). The length of the CDR3 is 15 residues.

This sequence joins TRBV29-1 and TRBJ2-1; TRBD1 matches 8 bases. The CDR3 totals 14 residues. In germline, CDR1 is SQVTM, CDR2 ANQGSEA. V shed 1 base and J 2 bases; nucleotides not matched to a gene: 1. The CDR3 region has the DNA TGCAGCGTTGAAGGGACAGGGACCTACAATGAGCAGTTCTTC. Translated, it gives CSVEGTGTYNEQFF.

This chain joins TRBV5-1 and TRBJ1-1; TRBD1 is a possible D gene (5 bases). V lost 7 bases and J 1 base, leaving 14 bases between the germline ends. Germline lookup yields CDR1 SGHRS and CDR2 YFSETQ. This CDR3 spans 14 amino acids. CDR3 sequence (DNA): TGCGCCAGCGAAGGAGGGGTGGGGAACACTGAAGCTTTCTTT. It translates to CASEGGVGNTEAFF.

The CDR3 sequence is CASSYRQTEAFF. The CDR3 DNA sequence: TGTGCCAGCAGCTATCGACAGACTGAAGCTTTCTTT. The genes are TRBV6-6 and TRBJ1-1; tentatively, D is TRBD1 (5 bases). The V and J ends lost 6 bases and 5 bases respectively, with 10 bases between them. The length of the CDR3 is 12 residues. Germline V lookup: CDR1 MNHNY, CDR2 SVGAGI (reference sequence).

The chain combines TRBV5-6 with TRBJ2-7, with D unresolved. V was cut by 4 bases and J by 5 bases, with 13 bases left in between. The CDR3 consists of 13 residues. The V gene's germline CDR1 is SGHDT and CDR2 YYEEEE. The chain's CDR3 is CASSPTGSNEQYF. The CDR3 DNA follows: TGTGCCAGCAGCCCAACCGGTTCCAACGAGCAGTACTTC.

This chain joins TRBV19 and TRBJ1-1; 7 nucleotides line up with TRBD1. After removal of 6 bases from V and 2 bases from J, the junction contained 9 bases not matched to a gene. Germline assignment: CDR1 LNHDA and CDR2 SQIVND (reference sequence). This CDR3 is 15 amino acids long. The CDR3: CASSPKTGPNTEAFF. In DNA form, the CDR3 reads TGTGCCAGTAGCCCAAAGACAGGGCCTAACACTGAAGCTTTCTTT.

The chain recombines TRBV19 with TRBJ2-3; D is possibly TRBD1 (5 bases). Looked up from germline, CDR1 is LNHDA and CDR2 is SQIVND (reference sequence). Trimming removed 5 bases at V and 4 bases at J, with 13 bases between. This CDR3 has 14 amino acids. Here the CDR3 reads CASSFTGQADTQYF. In nucleotides, the CDR3 is TGTGCCAGTAGTTTCACCGGACAAGCAGATACGCAGTATTTT.

V is TRBV28 and J is TRBJ2-7; D might be TRBD1 (5 bases). The CDR3 covers 14 residues. The V gene's germline CDR1 is MDHEN and CDR2 SYDVKM. The V gene lost 3 bases and the J gene lost 3 bases, with 12 bases spanning the gap. As DNA, the CDR3 is TGTGCCAGCAGTTTTGGCACAGGAGTCTACGAGCAGTACTTC. This encodes CASSFGTGVYEQYF.

This clone ranks as medium-sized. V usage is TRBV18 and J usage is TRBJ1-3; maybe TRBD1 (5 bases). The length of the CDR3 is 16 residues. Deletions cut 3 bases from V and 0 bases from J, with 12 bases between. The V gene's germline CDR1 is KGHSH and CDR2 LQKENI. The CDR3, as DNA: TGTGCCAGCTCACCGGTAGGGGCCGCCTCTGGAAACACCATATATTTT. Its protein is CASSPVGAASGNTIYF.

V is TRBV30 and J is TRBJ1-3; tentative D call: TRBD1 (5 bases). Germline CDR1 is GTSNPN and CDR2 is SVGIG (reference sequence). This CDR3 has 14 residues. The V and J ends lost 4 bases and 0 bases respectively, with 10 bases between them. CDR3 sequence reads: CAWNYGGSGNTIYF. CDR3 bases: TGTGCCTGGAACTACGGGGGCTCTGGAAACACCATATATTTT.

In nucleotides, the CDR3 is TGTGCCAGCAGCACAACAGGGGTGCATGGCTACACCTTC. Amino acids: CASSTTGVHGYTF. The chain uses TRBV9 and TRBJ1-2; 7 nucleotides agree with TRBD1. With V trimmed by 4 bases and J by 6 bases, 6 bases remained unmatched. The CDR3 length is 13 residues. CDR1 SGDLS and CDR2 YYNGEE come from the germline V gene.